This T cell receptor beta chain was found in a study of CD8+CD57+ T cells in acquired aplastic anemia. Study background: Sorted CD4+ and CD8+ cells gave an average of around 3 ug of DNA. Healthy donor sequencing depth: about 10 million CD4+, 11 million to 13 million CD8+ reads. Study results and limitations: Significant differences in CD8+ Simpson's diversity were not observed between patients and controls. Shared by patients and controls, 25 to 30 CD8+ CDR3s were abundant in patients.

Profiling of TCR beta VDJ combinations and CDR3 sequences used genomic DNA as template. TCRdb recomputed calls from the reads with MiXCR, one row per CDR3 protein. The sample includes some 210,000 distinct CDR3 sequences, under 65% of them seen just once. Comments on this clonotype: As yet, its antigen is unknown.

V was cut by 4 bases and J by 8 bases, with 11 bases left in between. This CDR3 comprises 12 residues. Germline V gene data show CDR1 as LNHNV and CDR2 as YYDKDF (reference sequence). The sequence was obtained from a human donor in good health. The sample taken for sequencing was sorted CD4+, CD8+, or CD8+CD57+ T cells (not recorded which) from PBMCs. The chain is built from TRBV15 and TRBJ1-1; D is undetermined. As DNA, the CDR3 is TGTGCCACCAGCATCGACACCACGGAAGCTTTCTTT. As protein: CATSIDTTEAFF.